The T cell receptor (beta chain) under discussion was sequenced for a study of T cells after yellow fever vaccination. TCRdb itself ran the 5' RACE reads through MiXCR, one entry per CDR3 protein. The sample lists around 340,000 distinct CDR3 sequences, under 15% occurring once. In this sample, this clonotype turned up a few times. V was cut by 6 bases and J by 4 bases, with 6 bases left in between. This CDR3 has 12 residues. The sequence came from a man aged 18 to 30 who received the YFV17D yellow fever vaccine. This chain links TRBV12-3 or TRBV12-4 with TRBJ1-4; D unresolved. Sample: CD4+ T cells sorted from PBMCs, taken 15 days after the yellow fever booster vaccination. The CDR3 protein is CASRLGNEKLFF. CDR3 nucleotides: TGTGCCAGCAGGCTGGGTAATGAAAAACTGTTTTTT.